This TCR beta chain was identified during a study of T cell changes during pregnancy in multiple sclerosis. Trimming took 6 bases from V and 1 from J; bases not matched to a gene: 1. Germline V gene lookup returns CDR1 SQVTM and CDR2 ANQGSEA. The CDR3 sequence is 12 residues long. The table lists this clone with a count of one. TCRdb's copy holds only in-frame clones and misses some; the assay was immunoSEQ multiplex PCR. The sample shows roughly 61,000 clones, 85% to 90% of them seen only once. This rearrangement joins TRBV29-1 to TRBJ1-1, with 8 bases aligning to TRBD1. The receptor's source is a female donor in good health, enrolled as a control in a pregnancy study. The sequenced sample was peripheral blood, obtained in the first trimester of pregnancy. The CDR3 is CSVTGGNTEAFF. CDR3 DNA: TGCAGCGTAACAGGGGGGAACACTGAAGCTTTCTTT.